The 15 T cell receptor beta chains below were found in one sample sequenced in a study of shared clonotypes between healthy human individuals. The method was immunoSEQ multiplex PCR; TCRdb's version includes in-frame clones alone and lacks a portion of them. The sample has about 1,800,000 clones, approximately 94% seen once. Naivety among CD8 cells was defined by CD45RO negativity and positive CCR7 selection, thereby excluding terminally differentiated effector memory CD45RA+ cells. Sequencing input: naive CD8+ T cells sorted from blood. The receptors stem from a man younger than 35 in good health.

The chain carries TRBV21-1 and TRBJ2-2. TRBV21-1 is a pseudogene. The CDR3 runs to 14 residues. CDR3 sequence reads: CASSKGVGTGELFF. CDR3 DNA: TGTGCCAGCAGCAAGGGGGTAGGCACCGGGGAGCTGTTTTTT.

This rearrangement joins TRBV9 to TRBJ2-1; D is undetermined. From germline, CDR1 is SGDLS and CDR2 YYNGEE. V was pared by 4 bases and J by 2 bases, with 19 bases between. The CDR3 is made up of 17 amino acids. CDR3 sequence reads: CASSSSGIIATYNEQFF. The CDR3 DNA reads TGTGCCAGCAGCTCAAGTGGGATTATCGCGACCTACAATGAGCAGTTCTTC.

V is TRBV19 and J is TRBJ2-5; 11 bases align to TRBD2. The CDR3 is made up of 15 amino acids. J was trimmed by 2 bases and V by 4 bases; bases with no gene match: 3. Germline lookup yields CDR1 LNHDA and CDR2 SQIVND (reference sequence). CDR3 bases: TGTGCCAGTAGTACGGTAGCGGGAGGGCAAGAGACCCAGTACTTC. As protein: CASSTVAGGQETQYF.

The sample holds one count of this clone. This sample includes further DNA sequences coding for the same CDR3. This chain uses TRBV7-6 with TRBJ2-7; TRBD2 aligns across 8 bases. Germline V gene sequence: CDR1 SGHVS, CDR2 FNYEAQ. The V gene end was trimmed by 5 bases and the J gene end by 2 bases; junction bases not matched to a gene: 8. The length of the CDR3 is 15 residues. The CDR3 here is CASSLSGGGTYEQYF. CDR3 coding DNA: TGTGCCAGCAGCCTCTCGGGGGGGGGTACCTACGAGCAGTACTTC.

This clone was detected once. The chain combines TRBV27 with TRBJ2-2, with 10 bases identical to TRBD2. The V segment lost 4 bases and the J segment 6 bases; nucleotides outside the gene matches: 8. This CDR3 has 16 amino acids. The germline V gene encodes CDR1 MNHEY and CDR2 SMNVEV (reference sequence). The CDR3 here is CASSYSFGTSAGELFF. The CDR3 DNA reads TGTGCCAGCAGTTATAGCTTCGGGACTAGCGCCGGGGAGCTGTTTTTT.

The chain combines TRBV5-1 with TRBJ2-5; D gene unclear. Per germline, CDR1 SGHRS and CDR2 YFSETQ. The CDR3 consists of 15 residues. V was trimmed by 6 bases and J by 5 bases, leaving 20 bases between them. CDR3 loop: CASNIWSPGRETQYF. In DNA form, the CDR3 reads TGCGCCAGCAACATATGGTCCCCGGGTCGGGAGACCCAGTACTTC. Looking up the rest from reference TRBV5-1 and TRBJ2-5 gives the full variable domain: KAGVTQTPRYLIKTRGQQVTLSCSPISGHRSVSWYQQTPGQGLQFLFEYFSETQRNKGNFPGRFSGRQFSNSRSEMNVSTLELGDSALYLCASNIWSPGRETQYFGPGTRLLVL.

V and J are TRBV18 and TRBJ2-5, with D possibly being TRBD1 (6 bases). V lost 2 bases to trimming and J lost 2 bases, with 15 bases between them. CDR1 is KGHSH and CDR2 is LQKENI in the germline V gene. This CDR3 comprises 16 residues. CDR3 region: CASSPSGQGIQETQYF. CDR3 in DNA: TGTGCCAGCTCACCAAGCGGCCAGGGGATACAAGAGACCCAGTACTTC.

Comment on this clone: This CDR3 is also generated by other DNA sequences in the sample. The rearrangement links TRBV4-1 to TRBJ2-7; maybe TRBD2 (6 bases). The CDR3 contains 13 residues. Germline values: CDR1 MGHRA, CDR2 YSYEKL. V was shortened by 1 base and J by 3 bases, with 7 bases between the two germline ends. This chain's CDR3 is CASSQGTNYEQYF. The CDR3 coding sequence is TGCGCCAGCAGCCAAGGGACTAACTACGAGCAGTACTTC.

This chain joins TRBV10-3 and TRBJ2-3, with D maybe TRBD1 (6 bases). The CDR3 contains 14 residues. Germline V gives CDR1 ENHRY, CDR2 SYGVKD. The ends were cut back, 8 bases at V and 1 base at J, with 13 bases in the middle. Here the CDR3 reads CAISPGAGTDTQYF. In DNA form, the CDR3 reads TGTGCCATCTCCCCAGGGGCTGGCACAGATACGCAGTATTTT.

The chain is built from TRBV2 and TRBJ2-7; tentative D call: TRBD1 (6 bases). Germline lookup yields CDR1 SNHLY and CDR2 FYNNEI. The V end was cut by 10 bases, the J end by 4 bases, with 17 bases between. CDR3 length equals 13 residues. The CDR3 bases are TGTGCCACTTGGGACACCATGACTTACGAGCAGTACTTC. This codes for CATWDTMTYEQYF.

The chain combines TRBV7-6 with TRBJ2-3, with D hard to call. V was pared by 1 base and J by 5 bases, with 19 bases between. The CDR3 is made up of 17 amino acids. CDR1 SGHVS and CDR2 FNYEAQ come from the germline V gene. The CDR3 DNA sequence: TGTGCCAGCAGCTTAGGGGTGACGGGCCTCCCGGGAGATACGCAGTATTTT. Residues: CASSLGVTGLPGDTQYF.

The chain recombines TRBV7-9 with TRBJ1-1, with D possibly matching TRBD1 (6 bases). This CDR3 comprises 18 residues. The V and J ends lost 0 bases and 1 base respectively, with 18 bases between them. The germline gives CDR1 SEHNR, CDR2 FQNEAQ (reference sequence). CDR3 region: CASSLAGATQRKNTEAFF. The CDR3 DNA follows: TGTGCCAGCAGCTTAGCGGGGGCAACTCAGAGGAAGAACACTGAAGCTTTCTTT. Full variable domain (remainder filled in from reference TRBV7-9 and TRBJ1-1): DTGVSQNPRHKITKRGQNVTFRCDPISEHNRLYWYRQTLGQGPEFLTYFQNEAQLEKSRLLSDRFSAERPKGSFSTLEIQRTEQGDSAMYLCASSLAGATQRKNTEAFFGQGTRLTVV.

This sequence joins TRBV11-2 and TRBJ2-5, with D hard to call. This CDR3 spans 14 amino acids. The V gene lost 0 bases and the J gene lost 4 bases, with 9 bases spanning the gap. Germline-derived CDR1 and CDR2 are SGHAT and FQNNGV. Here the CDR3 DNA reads TGTGCCAGCAGCTTAGATTCAGGAGTAGAGACCCAGTACTTC. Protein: CASSLDSGVETQYF. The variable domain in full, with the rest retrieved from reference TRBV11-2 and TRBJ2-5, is EAGVAQSPRYKIIEKRQSVAFWCNPISGHATLYWYQQILGQGPKLLIQFQNNGVVDDSQLPKDRFSAERLKGVDSTLKIQPAKLEDSAVYLCASSLDSGVETQYFGPGTRLLVL.

The CDR3 region is CASSLRVANTEAFF. The DNA for the CDR3 is TGTGCCAGCAGCTTACGGGTAGCGAACACTGAAGCTTTCTTT. V and J are TRBV13 and TRBJ1-1; D remains ambiguous. This CDR3 is 14 amino acids long. V was clipped by 2 bases and J by 1 base, with 8 bases between them. From germline, CDR1 is PRHDT and CDR2 FYEKMQ (reference sequence).

In DNA, the CDR3 is TGCGCCAGCAGCCGACAGGACGGGGTCGGATCCTCTAATGAAAAACTGTTTTTT. Translated: CASSRQDGVGSSNEKLFF. This chain uses TRBV4-1 with TRBJ1-4; maybe TRBD1 (6 bases). The germline gives CDR1 MGHRA, CDR2 YSYEKL. The CDR3 is 18 amino acids. Deletions cut 4 bases from V and 3 bases from J, with 21 bases between.